A selection of T cell receptor beta chains follows, all from one sample in a study of identical twins. TCRdb reprocessed the 5' RACE reads with MiXCR, giving one entry per CDR3 protein. The sample yields around 1.7 million distinct CDR3 sequences, around a third seen once. Input material: cord blood. These TCRs come from a newborn girl in good health. Each CDR3 is given with its conserved first and last residue. The D gene is left open where the match is weak. Only some rows state a clone size, as once, few, many or a class for expanded clones.

d_gene: -; j_gene: TRBJ1-2; v_gene: TRBV7-9; len: 14; abundance: -; CDR3aa: CASSPGEANCGYTF; CDR3nt: TGTGCCAGCAGCCCAGGGGAAGCTAACTGTGGCTACACCTTC
d_gene: -; j_gene: TRBJ2-7; v_gene: TRBV10-3; len: 16; abundance: few; CDR3aa: CAISEISGSPSYEQYF; CDR3nt: TGTGCCATCAGTGAGATATCCGGGAGTCCCTCCTACGAGCAGTACTTC
d_gene: TRBD1; j_gene: TRBJ2-1; v_gene: TRBV5-1; len: 19; abundance: -; CDR3aa: CASSLAQGAIIGSYNEQFF; CDR3nt: TGCGCCAGCAGCTTGGCACAGGGGGCCATTATAGGTTCCTACAATGAGCAGTTCTTC
d_gene: -; j_gene: TRBJ2-5; v_gene: TRBV6-2/TRBV6-3; len: 13; abundance: -; CDR3aa: CASSYFREVTQYF; CDR3nt: TGTGCCAGCAGTTACTTCAGGGAGGTGACCCAGTACTTC
d_gene: TRBD1; j_gene: TRBJ1-5; v_gene: TRBV20-1; len: 13; abundance: few; CDR3aa: CSAVGTGNQPQHF; CDR3nt: TGCAGTGCGGTGGGGACAGGCAATCAGCCCCAGCATTTT
d_gene: -; j_gene: TRBJ1-2; v_gene: TRBV6-1; len: 15; abundance: few; CDR3aa: CASRAAGGANYGYTF; CDR3nt: TGTGCCAGCAGAGCCGCTGGGGGGGCTAACTATGGCTACACCTTC
d_gene: TRBD1; j_gene: TRBJ1-5; v_gene: TRBV2; len: 14; abundance: many; CDR3aa: CASRQGYSNQPQHF; CDR3nt: TGTGCCAGCAGACAGGGGTATAGCAATCAGCCCCAGCATTTT
d_gene: TRBD2; j_gene: TRBJ2-1; v_gene: TRBV7-8; len: 16; abundance: -; CDR3aa: CASSLAYLAGGNEQFF; CDR3nt: TGTGCCAGCAGCTTAGCGTATCTAGCGGGAGGCAATGAGCAGTTCTTC
d_gene: -; j_gene: TRBJ2-7; v_gene: TRBV7-2; len: 11; abundance: many; CDR3aa: CASSSSGTLYF; CDR3nt: TGTGCCAGCAGCTCCTCCGGGACATTGTACTTC
d_gene: -; j_gene: TRBJ2-3; v_gene: TRBV13; len: 16; abundance: few; CDR3aa: CASSRSPGSRTDTQYF; CDR3nt: TGTGCCAGCAGCCGTTCGCCAGGGTCCCGCACAGATACGCAGTATTTT
d_gene: TRBD1; j_gene: TRBJ2-1; v_gene: TRBV4-2; len: 16; abundance: -; CDR3aa: CASSLGGADSCNEQFF; CDR3nt: TGTGCCAGCAGCCTAGGGGGCGCGGACTCCTGCAATGAGCAGTTCTTC
d_gene: -; j_gene: TRBJ1-2; v_gene: TRBV25-1; len: 15; abundance: few; CDR3aa: CASSDGARGGYGYTF; CDR3nt: TGTGCCAGCAGTGATGGGGCCCGAGGCGGCTATGGCTACACCTTC
d_gene: TRBD2; j_gene: TRBJ2-1; v_gene: TRBV12-5; len: 15; abundance: few; CDR3aa: CASGSAGDIYNEQFF; CDR3nt: TGTGCTAGTGGTTCAGCGGGGGACATCTACAATGAGCAGTTCTTC
d_gene: TRBD2; j_gene: TRBJ2-5; v_gene: TRBV9; len: 18; abundance: -; CDR3aa: CASSVGVTVSGRTETQYF; CDR3nt: TGTGCCAGCAGCGTAGGGGTTACTGTTAGCGGGAGAACTGAGACCCAGTACTTC
d_gene: TRBD2; j_gene: TRBJ2-3; v_gene: TRBV11-2; len: 18; abundance: -; CDR3aa: CASSSTLGGRSHTDTQYF; CDR3nt: TGTGCCAGCAGCTCGACTTTGGGCGGGAGGTCCCACACAGATACGCAGTATTTT
d_gene: -; j_gene: TRBJ1-1; v_gene: TRBV5-5; len: 15; abundance: -; CDR3aa: CASSFSGQGYTEAFF; CDR3nt: TGTGCCAGCAGCTTTTCTGGCCAGGGGTACACTGAAGCTTTCTTT
d_gene: TRBD1; j_gene: TRBJ2-1; v_gene: TRBV4-1; len: 15; abundance: -; CDR3aa: CASSQGTGRLNEQFF; CDR3nt: TGCGCCAGCAGCCAGGGGACAGGGAGGTTGAATGAGCAGTTCTTC
d_gene: TRBD2; j_gene: TRBJ2-1; v_gene: TRBV29-1; len: 18; abundance: -; CDR3aa: CSVEKRGLAGRSYNEQFF; CDR3nt: TGCAGCGTTGAAAAGAGAGGACTAGCGGGACGCTCCTACAATGAGCAGTTCTTC
d_gene: -; j_gene: TRBJ2-7; v_gene: TRBV5-1; len: 14; abundance: -; CDR3aa: CASSFQFERGTRYF; CDR3nt: TGCGCCAGCAGCTTCCAATTTGAGCGTGGGACCCGGTACTTC
d_gene: TRBD1; j_gene: TRBJ1-6; v_gene: TRBV12-3/TRBV12-4; len: 16; abundance: -; CDR3aa: CASSPRTGPYNSPLHF; CDR3nt: TGTGCCAGCAGTCCCCGGACAGGTCCCTATAATTCACCCCTCCACTTT
d_gene: -; j_gene: TRBJ2-7; v_gene: TRBV5-5; len: 14; abundance: -; CDR3aa: CASSFFLGSYEQYF; CDR3nt: TGTGCCAGCAGCTTCTTCCTCGGTTCCTACGAGCAGTACTTC
d_gene: TRBD1; j_gene: TRBJ2-3; v_gene: TRBV12-5; len: 15; abundance: few; CDR3aa: CASGSGQGSTDTQYF; CDR3nt: TGTGCTAGTGGTTCAGGACAGGGGAGCACAGATACGCAGTATTTT
d_gene: -; j_gene: TRBJ2-1; v_gene: TRBV6-5; len: 14; abundance: few; CDR3aa: CATKAWASVNEQFF; CDR3nt: TGTGCCACCAAGGCGTGGGCTAGCGTTAATGAGCAGTTCTTC
d_gene: TRBD1; j_gene: TRBJ2-5; v_gene: TRBV20-1; len: 13; abundance: few; CDR3aa: CSALPGQGETQYF; CDR3nt: TGCAGTGCTTTACCGGGACAGGGAGAGACCCAGTACTTC
d_gene: -; j_gene: TRBJ1-6; v_gene: TRBV3-1; len: 12; abundance: few; CDR3aa: CASTALGSPLHF; CDR3nt: TGTGCCAGCACCGCGCTAGGTTCACCCCTCCACTTT
d_gene: TRBD1; j_gene: TRBJ1-2; v_gene: TRBV5-1; len: 14; abundance: -; CDR3aa: CASSDGQGAKGYTF; CDR3nt: TGCGCCAGCAGCGACGGACAGGGGGCGAAGGGCTACACCTTC
d_gene: TRBD2; j_gene: TRBJ2-5; v_gene: TRBV5-1; len: 17; abundance: -; CDR3aa: CASSLGLAGVRQETQYF; CDR3nt: TGCGCCAGCAGCTTGGGACTAGCGGGAGTTCGACAAGAGACCCAGTACTTC